This TCR beta chain was retrieved from a study of cytomegalovirus exposure and HLA in healthy donors. For the study at large: Of about 400 genotyped donors, 81% clustered with self-reported Caucasian donors.

The sample holds one count of this clone. Vbeta (60) and Jbeta (13) primers were used in the PCR. Libraries were prepared by immunoSEQ multiplex PCR; TCRdb keeps only in-frame clonotypes and omits some of them. The table records more than 110,000 clones, 65% to 85% of them present only once. The sample taken for sequencing was PBMCs. This receptor was obtained from a male donor in good health and CMV-seronegative.

The CDR3 is CASSQPRGGGEENEQFF. CDR3 nucleotides: TGTGCCAGCAGCCAGCCCCGAGGAGGGGGCGAGGAGAATGAGCAGTTCTTC. The chain joins TRBV4-2 to TRBJ2-1; possible D gene TRBD1, 7 bases. The germline CDR1 and CDR2 sequences are LGHNA and YNFKEQ. The CDR3 is 17 residues long. With 3 bases removed from V and 7 bases from J, the gap between germline ends came to 22 bases.